This entry lists 14 T cell receptor beta chains sequenced from one sample in a study of blood T cell repertoires in COVID-19. Produced via immunoSEQ multiplex PCR; TCRdb's table is partial and in-frame only. The table has hundreds of thousands of clones, under 90% seen once. Sequenced sample: peripheral blood. The receptors originated from a man between 60 and 75 years old who had recovered from COVID-19.

The chain couples TRBV6-5 to TRBJ2-2; TRBD2 matches at 9 bases. The CDR3 consists of 15 residues. The V gene's germline CDR1 is MNHEY and CDR2 SVGAGI. V lost 5 bases, J lost 9 bases, and 10 bases stayed unmatched. The CDR3 DNA sequence: TGTGCCAGCAGTCCCCGGCTAGCGGGACGCCGGGAGCTGTTTTTT. Translating gives CASSPRLAGRRELFF.

This sequence joins TRBV6-4 and TRBJ2-3; tentative D call: TRBD1 (6 bases). This CDR3 contains 12 residues. V was pared by 2 bases and J by 6 bases, with 6 bases between. The germline V gene encodes CDR1 MRHNA and CDR2 SNTAGT. CDR3 in amino acids: CASSDQGDTQYF. The DNA of the CDR3 is TGTGCCAGCAGTGACCAGGGGGATACGCAGTATTTT.

Written as DNA, the CDR3 is TGTGCCAGCAGGGGGACAGGAGTTTATGGCTACACCTTC. Protein product: CASRGTGVYGYTF. This chain links TRBV6-5 with TRBJ1-2; 8 bases are a match to TRBD1. The germline CDR1 and CDR2 sequences are MNHEY and SVGAGI. Germline trimming cut 6 bases from V and 5 bases from J; bases unmatched to any gene: 5. The CDR3 has 13 amino acids.

The genes are TRBV7-2 and TRBJ1-2; 7 nucleotides agree with TRBD1. CDR1 is SGHTA, CDR2 FQGNSA, per germline. The CDR3 consists of 14 residues. The V segment lost 6 bases and the J segment 4 bases; nucleotides outside the gene matches: 8. DNA for the CDR3: TGTGCCAGCAGTCGGGACAGAAACTTCTATGGCTACACCTTC. It translates to CASSRDRNFYGYTF.

The chain carries TRBV2 and TRBJ2-2; maybe TRBD2 (6 bases). This CDR3 has 13 amino acids. Germline CDR1 reads SNHLY; CDR2 reads FYNNEI. The CDR3 bases are TGTTCTTCAGCCGAGACTAGTGATGGGGAGCTGTTTTTT. As protein: CSSAETSDGELFF.

This chain uses TRBV7-9 with TRBJ1-4; D gene unclear. The CDR3 loop spans 14 amino acids. The V gene lost 5 bases and the J gene lost 13 bases, with 20 bases spanning the gap. CDR1 and CDR2 from the germline V gene are SEHNR and FQNEAQ (reference sequence). DNA of the CDR3: TGTGCCAGCAGCCCCAAGGAGCGGGAGTCTGCACTGTTTTTT. Amino acid sequence: CASSPKERESALFF.

The chain employs TRBV21-1 and TRBJ2-2; TRBD2, the table's D call, lacks a check against the DNA. TRBV21-1 is noted as a pseudogene. This CDR3 comprises 13 residues. The CDR3 DNA is TGTGCCAGCAGCACGGAGGGCACCGGGGAGCTGTTTTTT. It encodes CASSTEGTGELFF.

The CDR3 coding sequence is TGTGCCAGCCGGGCGGGAGCCGCGCAGTACTTC. The encoded protein is CASRAGAAQYF. The gene calls are TRBV11-2 and TRBJ2-7; 7 nucleotides agree with TRBD2. J was trimmed by 9 bases and V by 8 bases; bases with no gene match: 7. In germline, CDR1 is SGHAT, CDR2 FQNNGV. The length of the CDR3 is 11 residues.

This clone appeared a few times. The rearrangement links TRBV1 to TRBJ2-7; TRBD1 is taken as the D call from the table, unchecked against the DNA. TRBV1 is a pseudogene segment. The CDR3 covers 15 residues. The CDR3 is CTSSQGQGKMDEQYF. CDR3 coding DNA: TGCACCAGCAGCCAAGGACAGGGTAAAATGGACGAGCAGTACTTC.

The chain has TRBV4-3 and TRBJ2-1; a possible D gene is TRBD2 (6 bases). CDR1 is LGHNA, CDR2 YSLEER, per germline. CDR3 length: 15 residues. Trimming cost V 0 bases and J 8 bases, with 14 bases left between them. The CDR3 nucleotides are TGCGCCAGCAGCCAAGATCTGCTAGCGTGGTATGAGCAGTTCTTC. Encoded protein: CASSQDLLAWYEQFF.

This clone turned up a few times. This chain links TRBV18 with TRBJ2-5, with TRBD2 identical over 10 bases. Germline CDR1 reads KGHSH; CDR2 reads LQKENI. CDR3 length equals 16 residues. With 3 bases clipped from V and 3 bases from J, the junction kept 7 bases outside the gene matches. The CDR3 is CASSPTRLAGEETQYF. DNA of the CDR3: TGTGCCAGCTCACCGACCCGACTAGCGGGTGAAGAGACCCAGTACTTC. Based on the CDR3 plus reference TRBV18 and TRBJ2-5, the full variable domain is NAGVMQNPRHLVRRRGQEARLRCSPMKGHSHVYWYRQLPEEGLKFMVYLQKENIIDESGMPKERFSAEFPKEGPSILRIQQVVRGDSAAYFCASSPTRLAGEETQYFGPGTRLLVL.

This clone has only a few counts. V usage is TRBV19 and J usage is TRBJ1-5; 11 bases fit TRBD1. CDR3 length: 17 amino acids. V trimming: 3 bases; J trimming: 7 bases; junction bases outside the gene matches: 11. The germline V gene has CDR1 LNHDA and CDR2 SQIVND (reference sequence). CDR3 sequence reads: CASSMGTGGNLMQPQHF. DNA of the CDR3: TGTGCCAGTAGTATGGGGACAGGGGGGAACCTAATGCAGCCCCAGCATTTT.

The rearrangement links TRBV7-2 to TRBJ1-2; the D gene is possibly TRBD1 (5 bases). Trimming took 4 bases from V and 8 from J, leaving 20 bases between them. The CDR3 covers 15 residues. Germline V gives CDR1 SGHTA, CDR2 FQGNSA. For the CDR3, the DNA is TGTGCCAGCAGCTCGAGCGACAGTCTTGGAGTGGGCTACACCTTC. As protein: CASSSSDSLGVGYTF.

The V call is TRBV30, the J call TRBJ1-2; TRBD1 might be the D (6 bases). This CDR3 contains 14 residues. V dropped 4 bases and J dropped 4 bases, with 16 bases sitting between them. The germline gives CDR1 GTSNPN, CDR2 SVGIG (reference sequence). In DNA, the CDR3 is TGTGCCTGGATTCTCCAGGGGATTGGCTATGGCTACACCTTC. This translates into CAWILQGIGYGYTF.